This T cell receptor (beta chain) was profiled in a study of blood T cell repertoires in COVID-19. Study-level information: COVID-19 samples from acute and convalescent phases originated in the United States, Italy and Spain.

Sequencing used immunoSEQ multiplex PCR; TCRdb keeps in-frame clones, though not all of them. Counted here are 150,000 to 200,000 clones, 80% to 85% occurring once; the ten biggest clones make up 7.5%. Participants had their cohort set by participant-reported clinical history. This CDR3 is built from 13 residues. Germline loops: CDR1 GTSNPN, CDR2 SVGIG (reference sequence). The trim removed 4 bases at V and 8 bases at J, leaving 7 bases unmatched. The TCR comes from a man in his forties or fifties who had recovered from COVID-19. The rearrangement links TRBV30 to TRBJ2-5; TRBD2 agrees at 10 bases. Sequencing input: PBMCs or T cells enriched from blood (not recorded which). CDR3 residues: CAWIPAGGPTQYF. The CDR3 bases are TGTGCCTGGATTCCAGCGGGGGGGCCTACCCAGTACTTC. Together with reference TRBV30 and TRBJ2-5, the CDR3 gives the full variable domain: SQTIHQWPATLVQPVGSPLSLECTVEGTSNPNLYWYRQAAGRGLQLLFYSVGIGQISSEVPQNLSASRPQDRQFILSSKKLLLSDSGFYLCAWIPAGGPTQYFGPGTRLLVL.